This TCR beta chain originates from a study of molecular identifiers for immune sequencing clone quantification. Study context: Replicates partitioned RNA from approximately 20,000 or 98,000 naive CD8 cells into five parts, sequencing four. The study's findings and limits: Among some 990,000 naive cells, as was reported, spiked Jurkat TCR RNA from one cell was detectable.

Details on this clonotype: Antigen: not known. Since no conserved phenylalanine or tryptophan closes the CDR3, a read error is the likely cause.

Libraries of bulk TCR were made by previously described methods (with listed TCR primers). TCRdb recomputed calls from the PCR reads with MiXCR, one row per CDR3 protein. The sample carries about 100,000 distinct CDR3 sequences, about 35% recorded once. V was trimmed by 8 bases and J by 3 bases, leaving 18 bases between them. The CDR3 has 14 residues. The genes are TRBV5-3 and TRBJ2-7, with D perhaps TRBD1 (6 bases). TRBV5-3 is an ORF; its function is uncertain. This TCR was recovered from a human donor in good health. Some libraries in this study had Jurkat cell RNA spiked in. The specimen was naive CD8+ T cells from blood, with Jurkat cell RNA spiked in. Specified subset: FACS-sorted CD8+CD4-CCR7+CD45RA+ naive T cells. CDR3 loop: CASSLGQLSYEQYI. The CDR3 bases are TGTGCCAGCAGCCTAGGACAGCTTAGCTACGAGCAGTACATC.